This entry describes one T cell receptor (beta chain). Its matching antigen is unknown. This sample stems from a study of T cells in Graves' hyperthyroidism and ophthalmopathy. Study outcomes and limitations: A model using 13 V-J features told ophthalmopathy apart from stable hyperthyroidism. Most expanded thyroid clonotypes above 0.001 also appeared in blood.

The source material, RNA transcripts, was used to amplify TCR beta CDR3 regions. TCR CDR3 regions were first amplified by RT-PCR with HTBI primers. MiXCR, applied by TCRdb to the multiplex PCR reads, yields one record per CDR3 protein. Of hundreds of thousands of distinct CDR3 sequences in the sample, about 45% were seen once. Trimming removed 8 bases from V and 4 bases from J; junction bases left unmatched: 7. The germline gives CDR1 WSHSY, CDR2 SAAADI. This CDR3 has 13 amino acids. Clinicians diagnosed patients from clinical symptoms, serum thyroxine and TRAb, thyroid ultrasound and orbital computed tomography.

The sequenced sample was peripheral blood or thyroid tissue (not recorded which). The chain recombines TRBV10-2 with TRBJ2-5, with 7 bases that match TRBD1. The sequence derives from an adult man with Graves' disease, either hyperthyroidism or ophthalmopathy (not recorded which). The CDR3 is CASEDRLGETQYF. In DNA form, the CDR3 reads TGCGCCAGCGAGGACAGGCTAGGAGAGACCCAGTACTTC.